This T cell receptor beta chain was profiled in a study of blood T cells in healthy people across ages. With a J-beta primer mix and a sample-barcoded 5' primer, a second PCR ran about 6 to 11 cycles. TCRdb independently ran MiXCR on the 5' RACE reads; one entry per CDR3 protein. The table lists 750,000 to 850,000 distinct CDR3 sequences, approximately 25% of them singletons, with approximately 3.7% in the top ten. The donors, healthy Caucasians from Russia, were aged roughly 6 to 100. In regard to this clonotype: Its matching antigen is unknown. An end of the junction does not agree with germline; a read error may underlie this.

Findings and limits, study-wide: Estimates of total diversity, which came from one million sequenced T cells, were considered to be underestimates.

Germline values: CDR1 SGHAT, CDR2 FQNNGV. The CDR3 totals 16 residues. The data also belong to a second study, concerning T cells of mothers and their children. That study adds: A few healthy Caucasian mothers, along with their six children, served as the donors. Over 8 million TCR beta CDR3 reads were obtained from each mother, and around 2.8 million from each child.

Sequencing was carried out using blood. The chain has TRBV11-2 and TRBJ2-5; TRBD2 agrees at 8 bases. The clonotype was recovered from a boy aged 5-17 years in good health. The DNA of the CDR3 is TGTGCCAGCAGCACCCCCGGGACTAGTAAACAAGAGACCCAGTGCTTC. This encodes CASSTPGTSKQETQCF.